One T cell receptor beta chain is described in this entry. What it binds is unknown. TCRdb recomputed calls from the 5' RACE reads with MiXCR, one row per CDR3 protein. The table has some 1,700,000 distinct CDR3 sequences, about 32% seen once. The data belong to a study of identical twins. CDR1 and CDR2 (germline): LNHDA, SQIVND (reference sequence). The ends lost 5 bases at V and 8 bases at J; junction bases unmatched: 10. The CDR3 is 16 residues long. Overall study results and limits: There were fewer insertions in abundant cord blood beta clonotypes, but memory repertoires showed no such pattern. Out-of-frame beta sequences exhibited a weaker degree of excess twin sharing.

This clonotype was obtained from a newborn girl in good health. This chain connects TRBV19 to TRBJ2-6, with TRBD1 identical over 9 bases. The specimen was cord blood. The CDR3 region is CASSAHRGRYPNVLTF. The DNA for the CDR3 is TGTGCCAGTAGTGCGCACAGGGGGCGCTACCCCAACGTCCTGACTTTC.